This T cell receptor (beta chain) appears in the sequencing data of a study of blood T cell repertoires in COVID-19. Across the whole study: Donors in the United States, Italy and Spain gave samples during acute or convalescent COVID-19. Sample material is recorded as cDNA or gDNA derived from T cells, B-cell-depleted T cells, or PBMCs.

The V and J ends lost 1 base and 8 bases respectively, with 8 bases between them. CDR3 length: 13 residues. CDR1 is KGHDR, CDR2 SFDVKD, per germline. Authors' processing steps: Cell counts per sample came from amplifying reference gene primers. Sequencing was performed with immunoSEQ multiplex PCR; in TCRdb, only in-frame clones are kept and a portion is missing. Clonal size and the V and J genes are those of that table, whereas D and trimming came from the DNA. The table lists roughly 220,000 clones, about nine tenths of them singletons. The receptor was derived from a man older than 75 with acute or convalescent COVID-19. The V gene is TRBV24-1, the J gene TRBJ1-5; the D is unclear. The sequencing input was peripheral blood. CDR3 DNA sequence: TGTGCCACCAGTGATTTCGGCGGAGAGCCCCAGCATTTT. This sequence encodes CATSDFGGEPQHF.